Described below is a single T cell receptor (beta chain) sequence and its context. In the PCR, 60 Vbeta and 13 Jbeta primers were used. This table comes from immunoSEQ multiplex PCR, and its TCRdb copy is limited to in-frame clones, with some not included. Of around 140,000 clones listed, 75% to 85% are singletons. Looked up from germline, CDR1 is MNHEY and CDR2 is SMNVEV (reference sequence). CDR3 length: 18 residues. V was clipped by 5 bases and J by 1 base, with 21 bases between them. The sample comes from a study of cytomegalovirus exposure and HLA in healthy donors. Sequenced material: PBMCs. The receptor was derived from a man aged 40-50 years in good health and CMV-seronegative. The chain combines TRBV27 with TRBJ1-3; D perhaps matches TRBD1 (5 bases). CDR3 amino acids: CASSPTPGLLGSGNTIYF. The CDR3 nucleotides read TGTGCCAGCAGTCCGACCCCAGGGCTCTTGGGGTCTGGAAACACCATATATTTT.